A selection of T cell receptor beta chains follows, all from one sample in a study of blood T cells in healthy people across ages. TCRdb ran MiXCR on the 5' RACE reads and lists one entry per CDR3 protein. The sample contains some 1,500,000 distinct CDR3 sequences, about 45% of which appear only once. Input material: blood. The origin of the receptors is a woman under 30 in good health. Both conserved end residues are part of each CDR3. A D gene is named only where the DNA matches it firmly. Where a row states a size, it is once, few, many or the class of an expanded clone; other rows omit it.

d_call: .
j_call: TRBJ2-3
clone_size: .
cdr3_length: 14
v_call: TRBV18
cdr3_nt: TGTGTCAGCTCCCCATTTGGGCCCCCAGATACGCAGTATTTT
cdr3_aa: CVSSPFGPPDTQYF

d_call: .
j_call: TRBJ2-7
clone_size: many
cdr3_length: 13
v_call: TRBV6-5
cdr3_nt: TGTGCCAGCAGTTACTCTTGGGGGTACGAGCAGTACTTC
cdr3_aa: CASSYSWGYEQYF

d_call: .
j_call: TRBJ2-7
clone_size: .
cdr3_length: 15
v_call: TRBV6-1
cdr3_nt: TGTGCCAGCAGTGGAGAAGGGGCGGGTTTCTACGAGCAGTACTTC
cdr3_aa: CASSGEGAGFYEQYF

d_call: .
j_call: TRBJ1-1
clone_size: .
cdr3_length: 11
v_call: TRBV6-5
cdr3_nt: TGTGCCAGCAGTTACCAAGAGATTGCTTTCTTT
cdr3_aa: CASSYQEIAFF

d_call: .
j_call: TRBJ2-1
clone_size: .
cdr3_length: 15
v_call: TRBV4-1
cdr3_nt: TGCGCCAGCAGCCAAGAAGTAGCGGCCTACAATGAGCAGTTCTTC
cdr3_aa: CASSQEVAAYNEQFF

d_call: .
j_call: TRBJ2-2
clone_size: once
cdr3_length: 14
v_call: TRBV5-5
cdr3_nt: TGTGCCAGCAGAGACAGCCGAGGGGCCGGGGAGCTGTTTTTT
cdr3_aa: CASRDSRGAGELFF

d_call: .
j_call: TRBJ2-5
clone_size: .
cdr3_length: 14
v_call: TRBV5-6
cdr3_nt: TGTGCCAGCAGCTCTTGGGGACACGGTATGACCCAGTACTTC
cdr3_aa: CASSSWGHGMTQYF

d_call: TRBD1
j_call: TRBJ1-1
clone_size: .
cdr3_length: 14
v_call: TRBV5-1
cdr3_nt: TGCGCCAGCAGCTCCCTAGGACAGGTCACTGAAGCTTTCTTT
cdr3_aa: CASSSLGQVTEAFF

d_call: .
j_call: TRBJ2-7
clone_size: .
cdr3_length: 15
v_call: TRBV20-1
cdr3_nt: TGCAGTGCTAGGGCTCCTATAACCGAGGGCTACGAGCAGTACTTC
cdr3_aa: CSARAPITEGYEQYF

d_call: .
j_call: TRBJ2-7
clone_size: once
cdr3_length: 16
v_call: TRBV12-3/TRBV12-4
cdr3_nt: TGTGCCAGTAGTTTAGGGAGGACTCTGATCTCCTACGAGCAGTACTTC
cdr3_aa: CASSLGRTLISYEQYF

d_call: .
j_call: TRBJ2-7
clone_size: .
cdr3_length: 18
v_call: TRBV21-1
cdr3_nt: TGTGCCAGCAGCAAAAGTCATCCGGGCCCAGGAATCCTCTACGAGCAGTACTTC
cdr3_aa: CASSKSHPGPGILYEQYF

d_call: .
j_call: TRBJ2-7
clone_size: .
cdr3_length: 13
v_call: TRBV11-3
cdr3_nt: TGTGCCAGCAGCTTATATTCCGGCTACGAGCAGTACTTC
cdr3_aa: CASSLYSGYEQYF

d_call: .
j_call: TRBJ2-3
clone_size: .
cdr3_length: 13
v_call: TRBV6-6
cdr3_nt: TGTGCCAGCAGTACTACACAGACAGATACGCAGTATTTT
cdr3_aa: CASSTTQTDTQYF

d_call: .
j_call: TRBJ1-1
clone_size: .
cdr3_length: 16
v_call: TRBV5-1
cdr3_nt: TGCGCCAGCAGGCCGGTGGGCAGGGGCGGGAACACTGAAGCTTTCTTT
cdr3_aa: CASRPVGRGGNTEAFF

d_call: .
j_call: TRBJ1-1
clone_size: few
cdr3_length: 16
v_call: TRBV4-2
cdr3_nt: TGTGCCAGCAGCCAAGATTTGGGCAGAATTAACACTGAAGCTTTCTTT
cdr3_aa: CASSQDLGRINTEAFF

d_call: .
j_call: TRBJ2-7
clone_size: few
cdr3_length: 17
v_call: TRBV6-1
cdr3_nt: TGTGCCAGCTCAATGAGGGGGGAGCGGAGACTATACTACGAGCAGTACTTC
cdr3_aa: CASSMRGERRLYYEQYF

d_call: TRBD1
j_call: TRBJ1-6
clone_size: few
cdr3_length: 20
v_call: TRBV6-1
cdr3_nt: TGTGCCAGCAGAATCACCCCAGGGGGTCGGCAACACCTCAATAATTCACCCCTCCACTTT
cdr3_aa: CASRITPGGRQHLNNSPLHF

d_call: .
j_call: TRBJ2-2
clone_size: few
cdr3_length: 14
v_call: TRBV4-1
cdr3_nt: TGCGCCAGCAGCATCGGAAGGGCTACCGGGGAGCTGTTTTTT
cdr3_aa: CASSIGRATGELFF

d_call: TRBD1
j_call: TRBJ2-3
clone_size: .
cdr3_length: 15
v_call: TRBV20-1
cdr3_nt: TGCAGTGCTAGGTTGGCCAGGGGGCGCATGGATACGCAGTATTTT
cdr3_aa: CSARLARGRMDTQYF

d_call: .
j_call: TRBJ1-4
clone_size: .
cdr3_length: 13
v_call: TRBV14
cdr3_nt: TGTGCCAGCAGCCAAGTATACCCGGCCAGACTGTTTTTT
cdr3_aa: CASSQVYPARLFF

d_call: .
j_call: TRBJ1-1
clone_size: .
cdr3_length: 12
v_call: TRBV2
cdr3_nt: TGTGCCAGCAGTGTTACCACAGGGCAAGCTTTCTTT
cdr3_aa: CASSVTTGQAFF

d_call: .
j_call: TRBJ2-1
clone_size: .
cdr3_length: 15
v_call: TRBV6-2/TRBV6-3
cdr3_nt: TGTGCCAGCAGTTACGCCGCAGGGACCCACAATGAGCAGTTCTTC
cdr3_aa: CASSYAAGTHNEQFF

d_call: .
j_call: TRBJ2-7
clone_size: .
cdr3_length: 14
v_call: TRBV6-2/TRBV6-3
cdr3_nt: TGTGCCAGCAGTTATTTGGTAGTTGGCAATGAGCAGTACTTC
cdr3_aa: CASSYLVVGNEQYF

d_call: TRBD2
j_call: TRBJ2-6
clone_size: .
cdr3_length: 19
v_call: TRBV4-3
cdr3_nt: TGCGCCAGCAGCCAGGGAACTAGCGGAGGTTCCTCTGGGGCCAACGTCCTGACTTTC
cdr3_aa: CASSQGTSGGSSGANVLTF

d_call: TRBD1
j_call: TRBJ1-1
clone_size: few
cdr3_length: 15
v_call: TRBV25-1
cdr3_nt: TGTGCCAGCAGTGAATCCGGGACAGGGGGCGCGGGGGCTTTCTTT
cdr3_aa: CASSESGTGGAGAFF

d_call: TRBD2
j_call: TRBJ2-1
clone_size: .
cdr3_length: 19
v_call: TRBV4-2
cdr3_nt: TGTGCCAGCAGCCAAGATGGGGTCCGGGGGGAGGACCACCCCAATGAGCAGTTCTTC
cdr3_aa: CASSQDGVRGEDHPNEQFF

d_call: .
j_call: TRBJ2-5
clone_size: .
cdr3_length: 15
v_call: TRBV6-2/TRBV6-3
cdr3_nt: TGTGCCAGTCACTCACAGGGAGCCTCCTACAATGAGCAGTACTTC
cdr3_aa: CASHSQGASYNEQYF

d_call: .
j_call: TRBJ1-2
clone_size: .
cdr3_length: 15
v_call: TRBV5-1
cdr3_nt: TGCGCCAGCAGCTGGGACTCTGGGATGGACTATGGCTACACCTTC
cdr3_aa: CASSWDSGMDYGYTF

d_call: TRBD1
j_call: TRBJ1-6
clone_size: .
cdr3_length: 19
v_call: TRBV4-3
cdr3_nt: TGCGCCAGCAGCCAAGGGATAAGAATGTCGGGGACAGGGAATTCACCCCTCCACTTT
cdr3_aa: CASSQGIRMSGTGNSPLHF

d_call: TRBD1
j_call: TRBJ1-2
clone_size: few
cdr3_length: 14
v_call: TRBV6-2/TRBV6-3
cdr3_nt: TGTGCCAGCAGTTCCCGGGACAGGGCAGATGGCTACACCTTC
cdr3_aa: CASSSRDRADGYTF

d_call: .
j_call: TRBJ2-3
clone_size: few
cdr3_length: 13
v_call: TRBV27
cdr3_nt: TGTGCCAGCAGTCCCCCCAACAGGGTAACGCAGTATTTT
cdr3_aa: CASSPPNRVTQYF

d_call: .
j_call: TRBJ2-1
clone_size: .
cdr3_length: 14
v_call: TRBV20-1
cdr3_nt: TGCAGTGCTAGAGATCAGGGGTTCTACAATTATCAGTTCTTC
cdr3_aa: CSARDQGFYNYQFF

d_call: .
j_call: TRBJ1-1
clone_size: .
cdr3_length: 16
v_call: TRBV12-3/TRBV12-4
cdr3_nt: TGTGCCAGCAGCTTTGAAGACGGGGGCATGAACACTGAAGCTTTCTTT
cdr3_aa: CASSFEDGGMNTEAFF

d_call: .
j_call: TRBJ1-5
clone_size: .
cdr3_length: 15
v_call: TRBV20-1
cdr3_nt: TGCAGTGCTAGGGGTACGGGGTTTGGCAATCAGCCCCAGCATTTT
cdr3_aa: CSARGTGFGNQPQHF

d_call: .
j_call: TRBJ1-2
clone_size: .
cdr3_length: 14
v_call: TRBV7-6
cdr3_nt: TGTGCCAGCAGCTTCACGGGCCAGGGCTATGGCTACACCTTC
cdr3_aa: CASSFTGQGYGYTF

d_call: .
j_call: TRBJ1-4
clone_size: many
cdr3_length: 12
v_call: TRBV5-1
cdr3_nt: TGCGCCAGCAGCCTGGCTAATGAAAAACTGTTTTTT
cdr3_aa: CASSLANEKLFF

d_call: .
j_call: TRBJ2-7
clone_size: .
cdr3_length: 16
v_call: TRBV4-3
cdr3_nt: TGCGCCAGCAGCCAGGGCGTCGGACGCTCCTACAATGAGCAGTACTTC
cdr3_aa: CASSQGVGRSYNEQYF

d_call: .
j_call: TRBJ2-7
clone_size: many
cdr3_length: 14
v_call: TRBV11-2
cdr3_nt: TGTGCCAGCAGCTTAGATGGCCGATTCTACGAGCAGTACTTC
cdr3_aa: CASSLDGRFYEQYF

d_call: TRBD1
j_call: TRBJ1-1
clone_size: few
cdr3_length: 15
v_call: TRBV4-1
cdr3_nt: TGCGCCAGCAGTCTACACCCAGGGGGTGGGACTGAAGCTTTCTTT
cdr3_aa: CASSLHPGGGTEAFF

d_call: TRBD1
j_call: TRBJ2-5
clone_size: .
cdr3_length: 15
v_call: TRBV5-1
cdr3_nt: TGCGCCAGCAGCTTGCGACAGGGTAGAGGGGAGACCCAGTACTTC
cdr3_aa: CASSLRQGRGETQYF

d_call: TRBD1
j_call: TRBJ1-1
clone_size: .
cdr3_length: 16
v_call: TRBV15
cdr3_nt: TGTGCCACCAGCAGCCTCGGGACAGGGTTAGGAACTGAAGCTTTCTTT
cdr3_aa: CATSSLGTGLGTEAFF

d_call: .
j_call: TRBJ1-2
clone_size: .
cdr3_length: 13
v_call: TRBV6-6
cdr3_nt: TGTGCCAGCAGCCCGGTAGTTAACTATGGCTACACCTTC
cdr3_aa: CASSPVVNYGYTF

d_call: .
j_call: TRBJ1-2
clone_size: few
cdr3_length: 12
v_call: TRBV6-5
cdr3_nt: TGTGCCAGCAGTACTAAGGCCTATGGCTACACCTTC
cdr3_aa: CASSTKAYGYTF

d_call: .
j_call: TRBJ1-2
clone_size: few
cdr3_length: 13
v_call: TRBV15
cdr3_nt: TGTGCCACCAGCAGAGATGCGGGGTATGGCTACACCTTC
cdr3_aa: CATSRDAGYGYTF

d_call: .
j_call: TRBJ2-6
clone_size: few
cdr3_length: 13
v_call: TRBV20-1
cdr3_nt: TGCAGTGCCCCTACCTCTGGGGCCAACGTCCTGACTTTC
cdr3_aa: CSAPTSGANVLTF

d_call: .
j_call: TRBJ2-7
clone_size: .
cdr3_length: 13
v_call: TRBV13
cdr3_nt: TGTGCCAGCAGCTTAGGCGACAGTAACGAGCAGTACTTC
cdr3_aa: CASSLGDSNEQYF

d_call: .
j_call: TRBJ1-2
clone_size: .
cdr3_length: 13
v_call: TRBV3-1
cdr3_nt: TGTGCCAGCAGCCAAGCCAGGGCGGTCGGCTACACCTTC
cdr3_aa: CASSQARAVGYTF

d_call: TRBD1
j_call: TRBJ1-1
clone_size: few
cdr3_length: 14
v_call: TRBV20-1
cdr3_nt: TGCAGTGCTAACCGGGACAGGGTAAGCACTGAAGCTTTCTTT
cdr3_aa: CSANRDRVSTEAFF

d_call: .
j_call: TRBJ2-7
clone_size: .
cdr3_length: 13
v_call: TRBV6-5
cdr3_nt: TGTGCCAGCAGAGCTGGGGGTTCGAACGAGCAGTACTTC
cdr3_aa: CASRAGGSNEQYF

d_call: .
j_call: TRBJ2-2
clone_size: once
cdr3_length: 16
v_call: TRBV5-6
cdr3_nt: TGTGCCAGCAGCTTGTGGTGGGGCGCGAACACCGGGGAGCTGTTTTTT
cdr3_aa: CASSLWWGANTGELFF

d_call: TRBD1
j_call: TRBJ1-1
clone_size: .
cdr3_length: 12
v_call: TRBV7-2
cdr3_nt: TGTGCCAGCAGCTGGACAGGGGGCGAAGCTTTCTTT
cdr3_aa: CASSWTGGEAFF

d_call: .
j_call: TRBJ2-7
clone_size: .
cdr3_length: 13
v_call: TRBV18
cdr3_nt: TGTGCCAGCTCACCAGCCGGGGTTCACGAGCAGTACTTC
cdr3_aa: CASSPAGVHEQYF

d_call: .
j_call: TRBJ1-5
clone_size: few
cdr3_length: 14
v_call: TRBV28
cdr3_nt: TGTGCCAGCAGTTTTGGAACAGTGGGTCAGCCCCAGCATTTT
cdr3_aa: CASSFGTVGQPQHF

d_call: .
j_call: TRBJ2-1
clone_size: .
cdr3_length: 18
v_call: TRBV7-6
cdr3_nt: TGTGCCAGCAGCTTAGTTATAACTGGCCGGGGACTCAACAATGAGCAGTTCTTC
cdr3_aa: CASSLVITGRGLNNEQFF

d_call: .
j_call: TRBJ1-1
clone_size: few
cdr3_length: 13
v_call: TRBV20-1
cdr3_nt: TGCAGTGCTAGTAGGCGGGGGACCACTGAAGCTTTCTTT
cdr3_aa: CSASRRGTTEAFF

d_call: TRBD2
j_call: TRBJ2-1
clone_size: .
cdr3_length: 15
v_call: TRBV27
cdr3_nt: TGTGCCAGCCTTTCTCTAGCGGGAGCCTACAATGAGCAGTTCTTC
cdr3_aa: CASLSLAGAYNEQFF

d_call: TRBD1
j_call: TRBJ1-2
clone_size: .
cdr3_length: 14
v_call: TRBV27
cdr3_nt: TGTGCCAGCAGCCCGGGACAGGGGCTCTTTGGCTACACCTTC
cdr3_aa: CASSPGQGLFGYTF